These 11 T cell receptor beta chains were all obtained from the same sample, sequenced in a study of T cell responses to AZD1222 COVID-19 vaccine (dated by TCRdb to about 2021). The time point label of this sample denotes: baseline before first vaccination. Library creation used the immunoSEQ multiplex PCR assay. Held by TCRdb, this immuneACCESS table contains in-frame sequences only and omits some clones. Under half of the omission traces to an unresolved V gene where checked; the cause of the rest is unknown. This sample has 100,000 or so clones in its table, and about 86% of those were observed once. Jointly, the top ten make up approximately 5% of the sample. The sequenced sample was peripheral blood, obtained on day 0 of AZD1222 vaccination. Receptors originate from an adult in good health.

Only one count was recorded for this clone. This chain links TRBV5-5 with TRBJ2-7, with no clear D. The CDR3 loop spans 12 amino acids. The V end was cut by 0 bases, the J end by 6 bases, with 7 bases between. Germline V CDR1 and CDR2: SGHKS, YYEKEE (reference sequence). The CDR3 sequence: CASSLASLEQYF. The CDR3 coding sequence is TGTGCCAGCAGCTTGGCCAGTCTCGAGCAGTACTTC.

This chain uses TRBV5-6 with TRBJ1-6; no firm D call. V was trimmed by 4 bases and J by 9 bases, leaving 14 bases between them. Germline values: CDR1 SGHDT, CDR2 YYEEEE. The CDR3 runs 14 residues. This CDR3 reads CASSQRVSTSPLHF. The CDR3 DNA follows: TGTGCCAGCAGCCAGCGGGTATCGACTTCACCCCTCCACTTT.

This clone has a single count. The CDR3 region is CASSQSGLANTGELFF. In nucleotides, the CDR3 is TGTGCCAGCAGCCAAAGCGGGCTAGCGAACACCGGGGAGCTGTTTTTT. The chain combines TRBV7-6 with TRBJ2-2, with D possibly matching TRBD2 (6 bases). The CDR3 is 16 residues long. Trimming removed 5 bases from V and 0 bases from J, with 13 bases in between. Germline V gene lookup returns CDR1 SGHVS and CDR2 FNYEAQ.

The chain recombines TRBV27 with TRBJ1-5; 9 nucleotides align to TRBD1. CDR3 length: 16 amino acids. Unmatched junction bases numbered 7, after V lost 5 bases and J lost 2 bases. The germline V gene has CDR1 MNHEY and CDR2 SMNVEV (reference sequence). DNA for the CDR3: TGTGCCAGCAGTCACAGGGGGCGCTTGGGCAATCAGCCCCAGCATTTT. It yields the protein CASSHRGRLGNQPQHF.

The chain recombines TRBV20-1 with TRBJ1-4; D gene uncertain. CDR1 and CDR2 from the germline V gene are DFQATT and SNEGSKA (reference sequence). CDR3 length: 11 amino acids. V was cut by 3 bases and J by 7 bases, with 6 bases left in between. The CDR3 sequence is CSASQSEKLFF. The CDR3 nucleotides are TGCAGTGCTAGCCAAAGTGAAAAACTGTTTTTT.

The CDR3 DNA sequence: TGTGCCAGCAGCCCCGGGGGGTTGAACACTGAAGCTTTCTTT. Its protein product is CASSPGGLNTEAFF. V is TRBV7-3 and J is TRBJ1-1; possible D gene TRBD1, 5 bases. V gave up 5 bases and J gave up 0 bases, with 10 bases separating them. The CDR3 totals 14 residues. Germline lookup yields CDR1 SGHTA and CDR2 FQGTGA.

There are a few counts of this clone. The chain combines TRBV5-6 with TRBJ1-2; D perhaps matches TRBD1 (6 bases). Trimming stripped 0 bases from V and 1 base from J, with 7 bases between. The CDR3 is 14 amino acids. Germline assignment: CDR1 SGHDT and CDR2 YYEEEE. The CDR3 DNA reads TGTGCCAGCAGCTTGGGGACAGTTAACTATGGCTACACCTTC. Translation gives CASSLGTVNYGYTF.

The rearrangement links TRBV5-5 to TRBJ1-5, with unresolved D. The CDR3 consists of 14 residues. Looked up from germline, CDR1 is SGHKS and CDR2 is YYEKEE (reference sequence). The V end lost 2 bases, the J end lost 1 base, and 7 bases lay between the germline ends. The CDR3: CASSFDGSNQPQHF. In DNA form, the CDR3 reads TGTGCCAGCAGCTTTGACGGGAGCAATCAGCCCCAGCATTTT.

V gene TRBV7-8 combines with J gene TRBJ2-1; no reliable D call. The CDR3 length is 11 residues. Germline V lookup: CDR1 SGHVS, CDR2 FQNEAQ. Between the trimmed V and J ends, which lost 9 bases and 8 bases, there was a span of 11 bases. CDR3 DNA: TGTGCCAGTAGTCAAGAGGATGAGCAGTTCTTC. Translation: CASSQEDEQFF.

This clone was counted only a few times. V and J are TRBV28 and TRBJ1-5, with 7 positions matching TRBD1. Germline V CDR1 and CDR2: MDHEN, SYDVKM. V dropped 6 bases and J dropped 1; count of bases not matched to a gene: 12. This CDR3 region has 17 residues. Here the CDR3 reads CASSSPWSGGSNQPQHF. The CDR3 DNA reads TGTGCCAGCAGCTCCCCCTGGTCAGGGGGAAGCAATCAGCCCCAGCATTTT.

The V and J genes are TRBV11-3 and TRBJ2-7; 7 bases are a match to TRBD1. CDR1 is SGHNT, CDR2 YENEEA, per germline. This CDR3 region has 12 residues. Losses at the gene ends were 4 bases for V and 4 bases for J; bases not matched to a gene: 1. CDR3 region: CASSSDRYEQYF. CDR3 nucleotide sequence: TGTGCCAGCAGCTCGGACAGGTACGAGCAGTACTTC.